A single sample is the source of the 14 T cell receptor beta chains below, sequenced in a study of blood T cells in healthy people across ages. Primed by a sample-barcoded 5' primer and a J-beta primer mix, a second PCR proceeded for 7 to 11 cycles. TCRdb re-called the 5' RACE reads with MiXCR, one entry per CDR3 protein. The table has approximately 820,000 distinct CDR3 sequences, 40% to 50% seen once. The sample was blood. The receptors come from a man between 60 and 75 years old in good health.

The chain is built from TRBV9 and TRBJ2-1; tentative D call: TRBD1 (6 bases). Germline lookup yields CDR1 SGDLS and CDR2 YYNGEE. CDR3 length: 15 amino acids. The ends were cut back, 0 bases at V and 5 bases at J, with 12 bases in the middle. This chain's CDR3 is CASSVEDRLNNEQFF. CDR3 DNA sequence: TGTGCCAGCAGCGTAGAGGACAGATTAAACAATGAGCAGTTCTTC.

This clonotype was seen ten or more times. The V call is TRBV29-1, the J call TRBJ2-5, with D perhaps given as TRBD1 or TRBD2 (6 bases each). From germline, CDR1 is SQVTM and CDR2 ANQGSEA. The CDR3 spans 16 residues. V was clipped by 0 bases and J by 0 bases, with 14 bases between them. The CDR3 reads CSVEDRGGPDQETQYF. Written as DNA, the CDR3 is TGCAGCGTTGAAGATCGAGGGGGGCCAGACCAAGAGACCCAGTACTTC.

This clonotype appeared a few times. The chain has TRBV28 and TRBJ2-5, with D possibly being TRBD1 (5 bases). The J call may be in error: the DNA end matches TRBJ2-7 better. This CDR3 is 16 amino acids long. CDR1 is MDHEN, CDR2 SYDVKM, per germline. In DNA, the CDR3 is TGTGCCAGCAGTTTAGTGGAGACAGTCTCGTACTACGAGCAGTACTTC. This gives the protein CASSLVETVSYYEQYF.

The rearrangement links TRBV3-1 to TRBJ2-5, with D perhaps matching TRBD1 (6 bases). Trimming removed 1 base at V and 6 bases at J, with 12 bases between. The germline CDR1 and CDR2 sequences are LGHDT and YNNKEL (reference sequence). This CDR3 contains 14 residues. The CDR3: CASSQGRGRKTQYF. The DNA of the CDR3 is TGTGCCAGCAGCCAAGGCAGGGGAAGGAAGACCCAGTACTTC.

The gene calls are TRBV10-3 and TRBJ2-3; D unclear. Germline CDR1 and CDR2: ENHRY and SYGVKD. The CDR3 runs 15 residues. V shed 5 bases and J shed 2 bases, with 14 bases lying between them. The CDR3: CAISFSGTFTDTQYF. The CDR3 nucleotides are TGTGCCATCAGTTTCAGTGGAACCTTCACAGATACGCAGTATTTT.

The chain combines TRBV20-1 with TRBJ2-3; 9 nucleotides agree with TRBD2. Germline CDR1 DFQATT, CDR2 SNEGSKA (reference sequence). The CDR3 has 15 amino acids. The V gene end was trimmed by 0 bases and the J gene end by 2 bases; junction bases not matched to a gene: 3. CDR3 protein: CSARDRGGATDTQYF. The CDR3, as DNA: TGCAGTGCTAGAGATCGCGGGGGGGCCACAGATACGCAGTATTTT.

On this clonotype: One end of the junction does not line up with germline, which may come from a read error. The V gene is TRBV2, the J gene TRBJ2-4; D is ambiguous. Germline CDR1 SNHLY, CDR2 FYNNEI. This CDR3 spans 10 amino acids. The CDR3 DNA is TGTACCAGCAGTGAGTCAGAGCAGTACTTC. Amino acids: CTSSESEQYF.

This chain links TRBV20-1 with TRBJ2-1; possible D gene TRBD2, 6 bases. Trimming took off 2 bases at V and 8 bases at J, with 19 bases between the two ends. CDR1 and CDR2 from the germline V gene are DFQATT and SNEGSKA (reference sequence). The CDR3 sequence is 15 residues long. The CDR3 DNA reads as TGCAGTGCTAGACACCGGTTGCGGGGTCTCCATGAGCAGTTCTTC. Translation: CSARHRLRGLHEQFF.

As concerns this clonotype: Here the CDR3 omits its conserved ending phenylalanine or tryptophan, so a read error is the likely source. The gene calls are TRBV15 and TRBJ2-1; D call uncertain. Germline CDR1 and CDR2: LNHNV and YYDKDF (reference sequence). This CDR3 spans 12 amino acids. The V and J ends lost 0 bases and 8 bases respectively, with 5 bases between them. DNA of the CDR3: TGTGCCACCAGCAGAGATATGGATGAGCAGTTCTTG. It yields the protein CATSRDMDEQFL.

DNA for the CDR3: TGTGCCAGCAGCTCGACGACAGGGACTACGCAGTATTTT. This codes for CASSSTTGTTQYF. The chain links TRBV7-6 to TRBJ2-3; 7 bases are a match to TRBD1. This CDR3 spans 13 amino acids. V was clipped by 4 bases and J by 8 bases; unmatched bases: 6. CDR1 is SGHVS and CDR2 is FNYEAQ in the germline V gene.

Here the CDR3 DNA reads TGCGCCAGCGGTCTAGGACAGATGGGTGAGCAGTTCTTC. Its protein is CASGLGQMGEQFF. The chain combines TRBV5-1 with TRBJ2-1; weak D call: TRBD1 (6 bases). Germline-derived CDR1 and CDR2 are SGHRS and YFSETQ. The CDR3 length is 13 residues. Deletions cut 7 bases from V and 9 bases from J, with 17 bases between. Looking up the rest from reference TRBV5-1 and TRBJ2-1 gives the full variable domain: KAGVTQTPRYLIKTRGQQVTLSCSPISGHRSVSWYQQTPGQGLQFLFEYFSETQRNKGNFPGRFSGRQFSNSRSEMNVSTLELGDSALYLCASGLGQMGEQFFGPGTRLTVL.

The chain links TRBV24-1 to TRBJ1-2, with no clear D. V was clipped by 3 bases and J by 8 bases, with 12 bases between them. The CDR3 contains 13 residues. Germline V gene data show CDR1 as KGHDR and CDR2 as SFDVKD. CDR3 protein: CATSDRKGLGYTF. CDR3 in DNA: TGTGCCACCAGTGATCGGAAGGGCTTGGGCTACACCTTC.

This rearrangement joins TRBV4-3 to TRBJ2-1, with a tentative D call TRBD1 (5 bases). The J call is uncertain, as TRBJ2-7 better fits the DNA end. The germline V gene has CDR1 LGHNA and CDR2 YSLEER. The CDR3 runs to 17 residues. CDR3: CASSQDPKGRLRNEQYF. In DNA, the CDR3 is TGCGCCAGCAGCCAAGATCCTAAGGGGCGCTTAAGGAATGAGCAGTACTTC.

This chain joins TRBV5-1 and TRBJ2-1; D perhaps matches TRBD2 (6 bases). The CDR3 loop spans 15 amino acids. Germline V gene sequence: CDR1 SGHRS, CDR2 YFSETQ. The V end lost 4 bases, the J end lost 0 bases, and 11 bases lay between the germline ends. The CDR3 DNA follows: TGCGCCAGCAGCGCGGAGGGGAGCTCCTACAATGAGCAGTTCTTC. Amino acid sequence: CASSAEGSSYNEQFF.